One sample yielded the 16 T cell receptor beta chains listed below, sequenced in a study of beta chain features in type 1 diabetes. What was sequenced were expressed TCRB transcripts, since all of the isolated RNA had been reverse transcribed. Using immunoSEQ multiplex PCR, the repertoire was profiled, and TCRdb retains in-frame clones only, with some absent. The sample carries 900,000 or so clones, roughly a sixth recorded once. The sample comprised naive CD4+ T cells from blood. The receptors derive from a woman aged 18-29 years in good health.

A word on this clone: Other DNA sequences of this sample code for an identical CDR3. The genes are TRBV11-2 and TRBJ2-6; D might be TRBD1 (5 bases). Deletions cut 5 bases from V and 0 bases from J, with 11 bases between. This CDR3 region has 16 residues. CDR1 and CDR2 from the germline V gene are SGHAT and FQNNGV. CDR3 nucleotide sequence: TGTGCCAGCAGCCTCAGGGCGAACTCTGGGGCCAACGTCCTGACTTTC. This sequence encodes CASSLRANSGANVLTF.

The chain combines TRBV7-3 with TRBJ2-5; maybe TRBD1 (6 bases). Germline values: CDR1 SGHTA, CDR2 FQGTGA. The V and J ends lost 5 bases and 5 bases respectively, with 18 bases between them. The CDR3 sequence is 15 residues long. CDR3 residues: CASSPGEWRLETQYF. The CDR3 DNA reads as TGTGCCAGCAGCCCAGGGGAGTGGCGTTTGGAGACCCAGTACTTC. The whole variable domain, remainder taken from reference TRBV7-3 and TRBJ2-5, is GAGVSQTPSNKVTEKGKYVELRCDPISGHTALYWYRQSLGQGPEFLIYFQGTGAADDSGLPNDRFFAVRPEGSVSTLKIQRTERGDSAVYLCASSPGEWRLETQYFGPGTRLLVL.

Worth noting for this clone: Other DNA variants within this sample encode the same CDR3. The CDR3 protein is CASSLGLGTGELFF. The CDR3 DNA follows: TGTGCCAGCAGCTTAGGGCTAGGCACCGGGGAGCTGTTTTTT. The chain recombines TRBV7-2 with TRBJ2-2; D is undetermined. There are 14 residues in the CDR3. The V end lost 1 base, the J end lost 4 bases, and 7 bases lay between the germline ends. Germline lookup yields CDR1 SGHTA and CDR2 FQGNSA. The variable domain in full, completed from reference TRBV7-2 and TRBJ2-2, reads GAGVSQSPSNKVTEKGKDVELRCDPISGHTALYWYRQSLGQGLEFLIYFQGNSAPDKSGLPSDRFSAERTGGSVSTLTIQRTQQEDSAVYLCASSLGLGTGELFFGEGSRLTVL.

The gene calls are TRBV6-6 and TRBJ2-7, with D unresolved. Deletions cut 7 bases from V and 3 bases from J, with 7 bases between. In germline, CDR1 is MNHNY, CDR2 SVGAGI (reference sequence). This CDR3 is 11 amino acids long. In DNA form, the CDR3 reads TGTGCCAGCACCCACCACTACGAGCAGTACTTC. It encodes CASTHHYEQYF.

This clone was found a few times. CDR3 DNA sequence: TGTGCCACCGGGGGAGGTTACACTGAAGCTTTCTTT. Protein: CATGGGYTEAFF. This chain uses TRBV6-5 with TRBJ1-1; D possibly corresponds to TRBD1 (5 bases). Per germline, CDR1 MNHEY and CDR2 SVGAGI. V lost 10 bases to trimming and J lost 3 bases, with 12 bases between them. The length of the CDR3 is 12 residues.

V usage is TRBV9 and J usage is TRBJ2-3; 12 bases are shared with TRBD2. In germline, CDR1 is SGDLS, CDR2 YYNGEE. The CDR3 extends over 17 amino acids. V was pared by 0 bases and J by 5 bases, with 7 bases of the junction left unmatched. The CDR3 nucleotides are TGTGCCAGCAGCGTAGGGGTTCGGGGACTAGCGGGAGATACGCAGTATTTT. It yields the protein CASSVGVRGLAGDTQYF.

This clone was observed a handful of times. The genes are TRBV15 and TRBJ1-1; no clear D gene. The CDR3 has 14 residues. From germline, CDR1 is LNHNV and CDR2 YYDKDF (reference sequence). The germline V and J ends were trimmed by 0 bases and 0 bases, with 5 bases remaining between them. The DNA for the CDR3 is TGTGCCACCAGCAGAGAACCATTGAACACTGAAGCTTTCTTT. It specifies CATSREPLNTEAFF.

This clone was found a few times. CDR3 sequence: CASSPFPGQGVREGEQFF. The DNA for the CDR3 is TGTGCCAGCAGTCCTTTTCCGGGACAGGGGGTACGTGAGGGTGAGCAGTTCTTC. The V call is TRBV28, the J call TRBJ2-1; 11 nucleotides line up with TRBD1. The germline V gene encodes CDR1 MDHEN and CDR2 SYDVKM. The V gene end was trimmed by 5 bases and the J gene end by 9 bases; junction bases not matched to a gene: 18. The CDR3 is 18 amino acids.

This clone was seen only a few times. Here the CDR3 reads CASTSVWLTEAFF. In DNA form, the CDR3 reads TGTGCCAGCACCTCCGTATGGTTGACTGAAGCTTTCTTT. The chain recombines TRBV28 with TRBJ1-1; D is uncertain. Germline-derived CDR1 and CDR2 are MDHEN and SYDVKM. V was shortened by 7 bases and J by 5 bases, with 14 bases between the two germline ends. This CDR3 comprises 13 residues.

The rearrangement links TRBV19 to TRBJ1-1, with D unclear. The V end lost 9 bases, the J end lost 4 bases, and 15 bases lay between the germline ends. The CDR3 contains 13 residues. The germline gives CDR1 LNHDA, CDR2 SQIVND (reference sequence). The CDR3 spells CASSASWGTEAFF. CDR3 coding DNA: TGTGCCAGCTCAGCGTCTTGGGGCACTGAAGCTTTCTTT.

This clone was recorded a few times. The chain is built from TRBV4-2 and TRBJ2-3; TRBD1 agrees at 7 bases. Germline V gives CDR1 LGHNA, CDR2 YNFKEQ. The trim removed 0 bases at V and 2 bases at J, leaving 8 bases unmatched. The CDR3 loop spans 17 amino acids. Here the CDR3 reads CASSQEFGQDNTDTQYF. Written as DNA, the CDR3 is TGTGCCAGCAGCCAAGAATTTGGACAGGATAACACAGATACGCAGTATTTT.

This sequence joins TRBV18 and TRBJ2-7, with D perhaps TRBD1 (6 bases). Germline V gene sequence: CDR1 KGHSH, CDR2 LQKENI. Trimming stripped 1 base from V and 2 bases from J, with 15 bases between. The CDR3 is 16 amino acids. CDR3 bases: TGTGCCAGCTCACCACGGGTGACAGGAATGACCTACGAGCAGTACTTC. Amino acids: CASSPRVTGMTYEQYF. The entire variable domain, with the rest obtained from reference TRBV18 and TRBJ2-7, is as follows: NAGVMQNPRHLVRRRGQEARLRCSPMKGHSHVYWYRQLPEEGLKFMVYLQKENIIDESGMPKERFSAEFPKEGPSILRIQQVVRGDSAAYFCASSPRVTGMTYEQYFGPGTRLTVT.

CDR3 amino acids: CASSPSGQGVLEQYF. The CDR3 DNA sequence: TGTGCCAGCAGCCCATCGGGACAGGGAGTCCTCGAGCAGTACTTC. The rearrangement links TRBV9 to TRBJ2-5; TRBD1 matches at 9 bases. The J call is uncertain, as TRBJ2-7 better fits the DNA end. This CDR3 region has 15 residues. CDR1 and CDR2 from the germline V gene are SGDLS and YYNGEE.

The CDR3 loop is CASSLHTGSNYEQYF. As DNA, the CDR3 is TGTGCCAGCAGCTTACACACAGGGTCGAACTACGAGCAGTACTTC. The chain combines TRBV11-2 with TRBJ2-7; D possibly corresponds to TRBD1 (6 bases). The CDR3 consists of 15 residues. V lost 2 bases and J lost 3, with 14 bases in between. Germline V gene sequence: CDR1 SGHAT, CDR2 FQNNGV.

The chain combines TRBV6-5 with TRBJ2-7, with D unresolved. Germline-derived CDR1 and CDR2 are MNHEY and SVGAGI. Between the trimmed V and J ends, which lost 7 bases and 0 bases, there was a span of 10 bases. The CDR3 contains 13 residues. The DNA for the CDR3 is TGTGCCAGCATGAGGATGAGCTCCTACGAGCAGTACTTC. Translation gives CASMRMSSYEQYF.

This clone was detected only a few times. Other DNA sequences within the sample encode an identical CDR3. The chain carries TRBV19 and TRBJ1-5, with unresolved D. The CDR3 is made up of 13 amino acids. The V and J ends lost 3 bases and 6 bases respectively, with 9 bases between them. Germline assignment: CDR1 LNHDA and CDR2 SQIVND (reference sequence). The CDR3 bases are TGTGCCAGTAGTATTGGCCGGGGTCAGCCCCAGCATTTT. Encoded protein: CASSIGRGQPQHF. The variable domain in full, with the rest retrieved from reference TRBV19 and TRBJ1-5, is DGGITQSPKYLFRKEGQNVTLSCEQNLNHDAMYWYRQDPGQGLRLIYYSQIVNDFQKGDIAEGYSVSREKKESFPLTVTSAQKNPTAFYLCASSIGRGQPQHFGDGTRLSIL.